Following are 30 T cell receptor beta chains from one sample sequenced in a study of T cells in Graves' hyperthyroidism and ophthalmopathy (dated by TCRdb to about 2019). The protocol used for the library was multiplex PCR. Reads for this sample came from an Illumina HiSeq 2000. TCR beta CDR3 regions were amplified from RNA transcripts. A first-round RT-PCR of the TCR CDR3 used the HTBI primer set with the Qiagen OneStep RT-PCR kit. The raw public reads went through TCRdb reprocessing: fastp at Q25, MiXCR clone calling, in-frame beta chains kept. Rows are combined by CDR3 protein, so each entry shows the most common genes and DNA. The sample contains about 570,000 distinct CDR3 sequences, just over 45% of them found a single time. The ten largest make up around 19% of the sample. Input material: peripheral blood or thyroid tissue (not recorded which). These receptors were taken from an adult woman with Graves' disease, either hyperthyroidism or ophthalmopathy (not recorded which).

In this sample, this clonotype turned up many times. The chain combines TRBV19 with TRBJ1-2, with TRBD1 matching 8 bases. The V and J ends lost 2 bases and 6 bases, in that order; junction bases with no gene match: 8. CDR1 and CDR2 (germline): LNHDA, SQIVND (reference sequence). The CDR3 contains 15 residues. The CDR3 nucleotides read TGTGCCAGTAGTATACACCACAGACAGGGGAATGGCTACACCTTC. Residues: CASSIHHRQGNGYTF.

This clonotype occurred many times. The chain's CDR3 is CSAGRMALEQYF. The CDR3, as DNA: TGCAGTGCAGGACGGATGGCCCTCGAGCAGTACTTC. The chain is built from TRBV20-1 and TRBJ2-7; D is ambiguous. Trimming stripped 6 bases from V and 6 bases from J, with 15 bases between. The germline gives CDR1 DFQATT, CDR2 SNEGSKA (reference sequence). CDR3 length: 12 residues.

This clonotype was detected ten times or more. This chain uses TRBV5-1 with TRBJ2-7, with unresolved D. The CDR3 totals 13 residues. The germline CDR1 and CDR2 sequences are SGHRS and YFSETQ. With 5 bases removed from V and 4 bases from J, the gap between germline ends came to 13 bases. CDR3 DNA: TGCGCCAGCAGATCAGTTGGACGTTACGAGCAGTACTTC. Protein product: CASRSVGRYEQYF.

This sequence joins TRBV29-1 and TRBJ2-7; D not resolved. With 5 bases removed from V and 3 bases from J, the gap between germline ends came to 14 bases. CDR1 and CDR2 from the germline V gene are SQVTM and ANQGSEA. The CDR3 is 13 residues long. CDR3: CSVRFGTFYEQYF. CDR3 coding DNA: TGCAGCGTTAGATTCGGCACCTTCTACGAGCAGTACTTC.

The CDR3 DNA is TGCGCCAGCAGCTTGGGACTAGCGGGGCGTTCACACTACGAGCAGTACTTC. This encodes CASSLGLAGRSHYEQYF. This rearrangement joins TRBV5-1 to TRBJ2-7; 11 bases are a match to TRBD2. V shed 0 bases, J shed 3 bases, and the junction held 8 bases outside the gene matches. Germline V CDR1 and CDR2: SGHRS, YFSETQ. The CDR3 runs 17 residues.

In its sample, this clonotype was seen a few times. The CDR3 protein is CAISESGVGNQPQHF. DNA of the CDR3: TGTGCCATCAGTGAGTCGGGTGTTGGCAATCAGCCCCAGCATTTT. The chain links TRBV10-3 to TRBJ1-5, with D unclear. CDR3 length: 15 amino acids. Germline loops: CDR1 ENHRY, CDR2 SYGVKD. Between the trimmed V and J ends, which lost 0 bases and 2 bases, there was a span of 8 bases.

V is TRBV10-2 and J is TRBJ1-1; no clear D gene. V dropped 7 bases and J dropped 1 base, with 10 bases sitting between them. The CDR3 loop spans 13 amino acids. From germline, CDR1 is WSHSY and CDR2 SAAADI. Here the CDR3 reads CASNTAQNTEAFF. The DNA of the CDR3 is TGCGCCAGCAATACAGCCCAGAACACTGAAGCTTTCTTT.

CDR3 sequence reads: CASSYPGGYDYTF. CDR3 nucleotides: TGTGCCAGCAGCTATCCAGGGGGCTACGACTACACCTTC. The chain joins TRBV5-4 to TRBJ1-2; 8 bases fit TRBD1. V lost 3 bases and J lost 10; bases outside the gene matches: 8. Germline lookup yields CDR1 SGHNT and CDR2 YYREEE (reference sequence). This CDR3 contains 13 residues.

Regarding this clonotype: A much larger clone differs by one base, so this may be a read error. The chain carries TRBV12-3 or TRBV12-4 and TRBJ1-1; tentatively, D is TRBD1 (5 bases). Trimming shortened V by 6 bases and J by 11 bases, and 13 bases separated the two germline ends. The CDR3 extends over 11 amino acids. The CDR3 DNA sequence: TGTGCCAGCAGCGGGGCCCGAAGGGCTTTCTTT. It specifies CASSGARRAFF.

Remarks on this clonotype: The conserved phenylalanine or tryptophan normally closing the CDR3 is absent here, so this likely arose from a read error. The DNA is omitted, as the CDR3 cannot be located on it reliably, and the CDR3 follows TCRdb's listing. The chain has TRBV7-3 and TRBJ2-2. Germline CDR1 and CDR2: SGHTA and FQGTGA. The CDR3 comprises 15 residues, both ends counted. The CDR3: CASSLRIGNTGELVL.

The genes are TRBV20-1 and TRBJ2-2, with D possibly TRBD2 on 6 matching bases. CDR1 DFQATT and CDR2 SNEGSKA come from the germline V gene (reference sequence). The CDR3 length is 14 residues. Trimming took off 5 bases at V and 3 bases at J, with 13 bases between the two ends. The CDR3 nucleotides are TGCAGTGCTGAGGGACTCCTGGACACCGGGGAGCTGTTTTTT. Protein sequence: CSAEGLLDTGELFF.

This clonotype was counted a few times. The chain links TRBV15 to TRBJ1-1; D may be TRBD1 (5 bases). CDR1 is LNHNV, CDR2 YYDKDF, per germline (reference sequence). V lost 0 bases and J 1 base, leaving 12 bases between the germline ends. The CDR3 is 16 residues long. The DNA of the CDR3 is TGTGCCACCAGCAGAGAGAGGAGGGGATGGAACACTGAAGCTTTCTTT. Protein product: CATSRERRGWNTEAFF.

This clonotype was recorded at least ten times. The J gene is TRBJ1-2, the V gene TRBV5-4; 8 bases are a match to TRBD1. There are 15 residues in the CDR3. CDR1 SGHNT and CDR2 YYREEE come from the germline V gene (reference sequence). Unmatched junction bases numbered 9, after V lost 4 bases and J lost 4 bases. This CDR3 reads CASSTDRGLIYGYTF. CDR3 coding DNA: TGTGCCAGCAGCACCGACAGGGGCTTAATCTATGGCTACACCTTC.

Note on this clonotype: Since no conserved phenylalanine or tryptophan closes the CDR3, a read error is the likely cause. The limits of the CDR3 on the DNA are not certain, so only TCRdb's listed CDR3 is given. CDR3 sequence: CAISTGTGVD. J is TRBJ1-4 and V is TRBV10-3; the table's D call, TRBD1, has no DNA check behind it. The CDR3 is made up of 10 amino acids, end residues included. Germline V gives CDR1 ENHRY, CDR2 SYGVKD.

This clonotype was recorded many times. CDR3 amino acids: CAWDRGGQETQYF. The CDR3 DNA sequence: TGTGCGTGGGACAGGGGAGGCCAAGAGACCCAGTACTTC. The J gene is TRBJ2-5, the V gene TRBV2; 10 nucleotides align to TRBD1. This CDR3 contains 13 residues. Germline loops: CDR1 SNHLY, CDR2 FYNNEI.

CDR3 in amino acids: CASSDGQGADTQYF. The DNA for the CDR3 is TGTGCCAGCAGTGACGGACAGGGTGCAGATACGCAGTATTTT. This chain connects TRBV6-1 to TRBJ2-3; 8 bases align to TRBD1. This CDR3 region has 14 residues. The trim removed 3 bases at V and 4 bases at J, leaving 3 bases unmatched. CDR1 is MNHNS and CDR2 is SASEGT in the germline V gene.

The chain combines TRBV6-1 with TRBJ1-4, with 7 positions matching TRBD1. CDR3 size: 13 residues. Germline V gives CDR1 MNHNS, CDR2 SASEGT. The V gene end was trimmed by 7 bases and the J gene end by 8 bases; junction bases not matched to a gene: 7. CDR3 sequence (DNA): TGTGCCAGCATTGGGATAGGGGGCGAAAAACTGTTTTTT. Amino acid sequence: CASIGIGGEKLFF.

This clonotype was seen ten or more times. This chain joins TRBV5-1 and TRBJ2-7, with D perhaps given as TRBD1 or TRBD2 (5 bases each). Germline loops: CDR1 SGHRS, CDR2 YFSETQ. Trimming took off 0 bases at V and 2 bases at J, with 9 bases between the two ends. This CDR3 region has 14 residues. In DNA, the CDR3 is TGCGCCAGCAGCTTGGAGGGGACCACCTACGAGCAGTACTTC. It yields the protein CASSLEGTTYEQYF.

This clonotype was observed at least ten times. The gene calls are TRBV4-1 and TRBJ2-7, with a possible D match to TRBD1 (6 bases). V was pared by 3 bases and J by 5 bases, with 20 bases between. Per germline, CDR1 MGHRA and CDR2 YSYEKL. The CDR3 sequence is 16 residues long. The CDR3 DNA reads TGCGCCAGCAGCCATAACAGGGCGCCGAACCCCCACGAGCAGTACTTC. Translation gives CASSHNRAPNPHEQYF.

This clonotype appeared a single time. An end of the junction does not agree with germline; a read error may underlie this. The chain is built from TRBV29-1 and TRBJ1-2; D is possibly TRBD1 (5 bases). From germline, CDR1 is SQVTM and CDR2 ANQGSEA. CDR3 size: 14 residues. The CDR3 here is CSVDLATVNSGYTF. CDR3 coding DNA: TGCAGCGTTGATCTTGCGACAGTGAACTCTGGCTACACCTTC.

V usage is TRBV10-3 and J usage is TRBJ1-2; D may be TRBD1 (5 bases). With 4 bases removed from V and 3 bases from J, the gap between germline ends came to 21 bases. This CDR3 is 17 amino acids long. CDR1 and CDR2 from the germline V gene are ENHRY and SYGVKD. The CDR3 loop reads CAISALRGRRFDYGYTF. The CDR3 nucleotides read TGTGCCATCAGTGCTTTGAGGGGTAGAAGGTTTGACTATGGCTACACCTTC.

The chain recombines TRBV5-1 with TRBJ1-5; possibly TRBD1 for D (5 bases). Germline V CDR1 and CDR2: SGHRS, YFSETQ. This CDR3 has 12 amino acids. With 4 bases removed from V and 11 bases from J, the gap between germline ends came to 13 bases. CDR3 nucleotide sequence: TGCGCCAGCAGCCCCGGCGCAGGGTCCCAGCATTTT. Its translation is CASSPGAGSQHF.

The chain uses TRBV10-2 and TRBJ1-1; possible D gene TRBD1, 5 bases. Germline V CDR1 and CDR2: WSHSY, SAAADI. The CDR3 spans 14 residues. V was pared by 3 bases and J by 7 bases, with 15 bases between. CDR3 sequence: CASSDIGEFSEAFF. For the CDR3, the DNA is TGCGCCAGCAGTGATATAGGGGAGTTTAGTGAAGCTTTCTTT.

The chain is built from TRBV20-1 and TRBJ1-1; maybe TRBD1 (6 bases). This CDR3 is built from 14 residues. Trimming took off 2 bases at V and 0 bases at J, with 10 bases between the two ends. CDR1 and CDR2 from the germline V gene are DFQATT and SNEGSKA (reference sequence). The CDR3 DNA follows: TGCAGTGCTAGACCCGACAGGCTGAACACTGAAGCTTTCTTT. This encodes CSARPDRLNTEAFF.

This clonotype appeared many times. This chain joins TRBV4-1 and TRBJ2-7; 13 nucleotides agree with TRBD2. Germline V gene sequence: CDR1 MGHRA, CDR2 YSYEKL. The CDR3 runs to 16 residues. After removal of 0 bases from V and 6 bases from J, the junction contained 5 bases not matched to a gene. The CDR3 sequence is CASSQDDGLAGVEQYF. In DNA, the CDR3 is TGCGCCAGCAGCCAAGATGACGGACTAGCGGGAGTCGAGCAGTACTTC.

This clonotype was counted ten times or more. This sequence joins TRBV4-1 and TRBJ1-4, with D maybe TRBD1 (5 bases). The CDR3 has 13 amino acids. The germline CDR1 and CDR2 sequences are MGHRA and YSYEKL. Trimming took off 7 bases at V and 7 bases at J, with 13 bases between the two ends. In nucleotides, the CDR3 is TGCGCCAGCACGAGGGGAGAAGGTGAAAAACTGTTTTTT. Its translation is CASTRGEGEKLFF.

Notes on this clonotype: Compared with germline, one end of the junction differs, possibly owing to a read error. J is TRBJ1-4 and V is TRBV29-1; perhaps TRBD1 as D (6 bases). The CDR3 spans 9 residues. Germline-derived CDR1 and CDR2 are SQVTM and ANQGSEA. This CDR3 is CSSDRFSPF. CDR3 coding DNA: TGCAGCTCTGACAGGTTCTCCCCCTTT. The full variable domain, its missing parts supplied by reference TRBV29-1 and TRBJ1-4, is SAVISQKPSRDICQRGTSLTIQCQVDSQVTMMFWYRQQPGQSLTLIATANQGSEATYESGFVIDKFPISRPNLTFSTLTVSNMSPEDSSIYLCSSDRFSPFGSGTQLSVL.

This rearrangement joins TRBV20-1 to TRBJ1-1, with unresolved D. Germline V gives CDR1 DFQATT, CDR2 SNEGSKA (reference sequence). This CDR3 has 15 residues. Trimming removed 3 bases from V and 1 base from J, with 15 bases in between. CDR3 in amino acids: CSARVLAGTNTEAFF. The CDR3 DNA reads as TGCAGTGCTAGGGTACTAGCGGGAACGAACACTGAAGCTTTCTTT.

This chain uses TRBV5-1 with TRBJ1-3; no reliable D call. The CDR3 loop spans 11 amino acids. Germline values: CDR1 SGHRS, CDR2 YFSETQ. V lost 4 bases, J lost 12 bases, and 11 bases lay in between. Written as DNA, the CDR3 is TGCGCCAGCAGCCAAGACCGGGACATATATTTT. Its translation is CASSQDRDIYF.

This clonotype was counted ten times or more. This chain joins TRBV10-3 and TRBJ2-7; D uncertain. This CDR3 region has 12 residues. CDR1 and CDR2 (germline): ENHRY, SYGVKD. Trimming took 6 bases from V and 6 from J, leaving 12 bases between them. The CDR3 nucleotides read TGTGCCATCAGGACCCCCGCCAGCGAGCAGTACTTC. As protein: CAIRTPASEQYF.